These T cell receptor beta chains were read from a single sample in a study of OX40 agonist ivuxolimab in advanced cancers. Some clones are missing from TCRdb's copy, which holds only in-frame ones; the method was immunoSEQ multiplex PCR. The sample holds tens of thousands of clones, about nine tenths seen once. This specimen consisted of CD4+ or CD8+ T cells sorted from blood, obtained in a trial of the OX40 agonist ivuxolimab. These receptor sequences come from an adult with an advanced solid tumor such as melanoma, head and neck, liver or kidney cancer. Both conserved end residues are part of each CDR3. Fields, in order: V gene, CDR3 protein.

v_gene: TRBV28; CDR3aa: CASKKLGTFYEQYF
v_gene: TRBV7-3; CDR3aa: CASKLDIGTDTQYF
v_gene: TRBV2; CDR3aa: CASSEARSGNTIYF
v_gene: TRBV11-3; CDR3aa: CASSSGAEQYF
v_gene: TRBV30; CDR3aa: CACRDSYNSPLHF
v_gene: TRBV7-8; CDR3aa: CASSGSAQGQGYEQYF
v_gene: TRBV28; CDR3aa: CASTDSNQPQHF
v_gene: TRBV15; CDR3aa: CATSRETTQYF
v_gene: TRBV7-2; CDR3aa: CASSFDATYTDTQYF
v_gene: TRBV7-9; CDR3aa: CASSFSGKSSYEQYF
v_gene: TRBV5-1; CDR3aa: CASSAHYEQYF